These T cell receptor beta chains were read from a single sample in a study of long-term antiretroviral therapy in people with HIV. Produced via immunoSEQ multiplex PCR; TCRdb's table is partial and in-frame only. Among approximately 25,000 clones listed, 80% to 90% were seen once. This specimen consisted of unsorted PBMCs, obtained 1.2 years after starting antiretroviral therapy. Receptor source: a man aged 45-65 years with HIV. Both conserved end residues are part of each CDR3. D genes are given only for firm matches. Size is stated for part of the rows, as once, few or many counts, or as a class when the clone is expanded.

.	TRBD1	TRBV5-1	TRBJ1-2	TGCGCCAGCAGCTTGACAGGGGAGGGTAACTATGGCTACACCTTC	CASSLTGEGNYGYTF
once	.	TRBV7-2	TRBJ1-1	TGTGCCAGCAGCTTTTATAGCGCCGGGGCTTTTGAAGCTTTCTTT	CASSFYSAGAFEAFF
few	.	TRBV2	TRBJ1-2	TGTGCCAGCGGGTTAGAGGGGCACAGCTATGGCTACACCTTC	CASGLEGHSYGYTF
.	.	TRBV6-1	TRBJ1-3	TGTGCCAGCAGTGTCTCGGGGAGGGGGGGAGGAAACACCATATATTTT	CASSVSGRGGGNTIYF
.	.	TRBV4-1	TRBJ1-4	TGCGCCAGCAGCCGGATTAGACAGGAGGGAGCATCTGGGGCTAATGAAAAACTGTTTTTT	CASSRIRQEGASGANEKLFF
.	TRBD2	TRBV4-2	TRBJ2-3	TGTGCCAGCAGCCCTTCTGTAGCGGGGGGCATTGATACGCAGTATTTT	CASSPSVAGGIDTQYF
.	.	TRBV29-1	TRBJ2-1	TGCAGCGTTGAGGTGGGTTTAGCCAACTCCTACAATGAGCAGTTCTTC	CSVEVGLANSYNEQFF
once	.	TRBV10-3	TRBJ1-1	TGTGCCATCAGTGGGACAGAAAACACTGAAGCTTTCTTT	CAISGTENTEAFF
once	TRBD1	TRBV2	TRBJ1-5	TGTGCCAGCACCGGGGCAGGGGGCCCCAATCAGCCCCAGCATTTT	CASTGAGGPNQPQHF
.	.	TRBV21-1	TRBJ2-7	TGTGCCAGCGTAACAGCGGGGGGCCCTCTGTGGGAGCAGTACTTC	CASVTAGGPLWEQYF
.	.	TRBV2	TRBJ2-5	TGTGCCAGCAGAAGGCCGAATGAAGAGACCCAGTACTTC	CASRRPNEETQYF
.	.	TRBV5-1	TRBJ2-1	TGCGCCAGCAGCCAGCACGTCCTCGGCAATGAGCAGTTCTTC	CASSQHVLGNEQFF
.	TRBD1	TRBV19	TRBJ2-7	TGTGCCAGCACTCCCTCGACAGGGGCCTACGAGCAGTACTTC	CASTPSTGAYEQYF
.	.	TRBV27	TRBJ2-1	TGTGCCAGCAGTAGGGCCTTCTACGGTGGTAGCGAGCAGTTCTTC	CASSRAFYGGSEQFF
.	.	TRBV7-9	TRBJ1-1	TGTGCCAGCAGCTTCGGGGGGGGTACTGAAGCTTTCTTT	CASSFGGGTEAFF
.	.	TRBV7-9	TRBJ2-2	TGTGCCAGCAGCTGGAACTTGAACACCGGGGAGCTGTTTTTT	CASSWNLNTGELFF
.	.	TRBV15	TRBJ1-5	TGTGCCACCAGCAGAGGGGGCGGGAGCAATCAGCCCCAGCATTTT	CATSRGGGSNQPQHF
.	.	TRBV28	TRBJ1-5	TGTGCCAGCAGCTCGGGGACTCAGCCCCAGCATTTT	CASSSGTQPQHF
.	TRBD2	TRBV5-4	TRBJ2-1	TGTGCCAGCAGACTAGCGGGGGCTTATGAGCAGTTCTTC	CASRLAGAYEQFF
few	TRBD2	TRBV4-2	TRBJ2-1	TGTGCCAGCAGCCCTTTAGCGGGGGGGAACCTTGACGAGCAGTTCTTC	CASSPLAGGNLDEQFF
.	.	TRBV7-9	TRBJ1-5	TGTGCCAGCAGCTTAGACGGGTCAGGCAATCAGCCCCAGCATTTT	CASSLDGSGNQPQHF
.	.	TRBV7-9	TRBJ1-6	TGTGCCAGCAGCTTCGCATCCGATAATTCACCCCTCCACTTT	CASSFASDNSPLHF
.	TRBD1	TRBV14	TRBJ1-2	TGTGCCAGCAGCCAAATAACGGGACAGCGGGCTAACTATGGCTACACCTTC	CASSQITGQRANYGYTF
.	.	TRBV6-5	TRBJ2-5	TGTGCCAGCAGTTACGGGCTAGAGCAACAAGAGACCCAGTACTTC	CASSYGLEQQETQYF
.	.	TRBV5-6	TRBJ2-7	TGTGCCAGCAGCTTAAGCGGCCCTTCCTACGAGCAGTACTTC	CASSLSGPSYEQYF
.	.	TRBV28	TRBJ1-3	TGTGCCAGCACCTCAGGAGGGGTTTCTGGAAACACCATATATTTT	CASTSGGVSGNTIYF
.	.	TRBV20-1	TRBJ1-1	TGCAGTGCTAGTAGACCGCCTGAAGCTTTCTTT	CSASRPPEAFF
.	.	TRBV28	TRBJ1-1	TGTGCCAGCAGTTCCCTTGGTATGAAACGAGGCACTGAAGCTTTCTTT	CASSSLGMKRGTEAFF
.	.	TRBV7-8	TRBJ2-7	TGTGCCAGCAGCCTCAACTACGAGCAGTACTTC	CASSLNYEQYF
.	.	TRBV4-3	TRBJ2-7	TGCGCCAGCAGCCAAGATTCGGGGGCCCCCTACGAGCAGTACTTC	CASSQDSGAPYEQYF
.	.	TRBV28	TRBJ1-2	TGTGCCAGCAGTTTAAGAGACAGCTCCTATGGCTACACCTTC	CASSLRDSSYGYTF
.	.	TRBV2	TRBJ1-3	TGTGCCAGCAGTGAAGAGGGGCAGACTGGAAACACCATATATTTT	CASSEEGQTGNTIYF
.	.	TRBV7-2	TRBJ1-3	TGTGCCAGCAGCTCTCAGGGACGCTCTGGAAACACCATATATTTT	CASSSQGRSGNTIYF
.	.	TRBV28	TRBJ2-3	TGTGCCAGCAGTTTACCTGGGAGCACAGATACGCAGTATTTT	CASSLPGSTDTQYF
.	.	TRBV5-1	TRBJ2-3	TGCGCCAGCAGCTTGGAGACAGCCACAGATACGCAGTATTTT	CASSLETATDTQYF
.	.	TRBV9	TRBJ2-2	TGTGCCAGCAGCGCCGGGTGGGCCGGGGAGCTGTTTTTT	CASSAGWAGELFF
.	.	TRBV27	TRBJ1-2	TGTGCCAGCAGTTTATCAGCGGGAACCTATGGCTACACCTTC	CASSLSAGTYGYTF
.	.	TRBV19	TRBJ2-7	TGTGCCAGTAGTGTTCGGGACGGATCCTACGAGCAGTACTTC	CASSVRDGSYEQYF
.	.	TRBV28	TRBJ1-4	TGTGCCAGCAGGGGATCAGGACAGATTAATGAAAAACTGTTTTTT	CASRGSGQINEKLFF
.	TRBD2	TRBV11-2	TRBJ2-1	TGTGCCAGCCAGGGGACTAGCGGGGGGGATCACAATGAGCAGTTCTTC	CASQGTSGGDHNEQFF
.	.	TRBV30	TRBJ2-7	TGTGCCTGGAGGACGGCAGGGAGCGCCTATTTC	CAWRTAGSAYF
.	TRBD1	TRBV2	TRBJ1-2	TGTGCCAGCAGTGGGGACAGGGATGGCTATGGCTACACCTTC	CASSGDRDGYGYTF
.	.	TRBV30	TRBJ1-2	TGTGCCTGGAGACGCAGGGAACCCTATGGCTACACCTTC	CAWRRREPYGYTF
.	TRBD1	TRBV5-1	TRBJ1-2	TGCGCCAGCAGTTCCGGGACAGGGATGATCGGCTACACCTTC	CASSSGTGMIGYTF
.	.	TRBV28	TRBJ1-2	TGTGCCAGCAGCCCACCCGGTAACTATGGCTACACCTTC	CASSPPGNYGYTF
few	.	TRBV28	TRBJ1-5	TGTGCCTCGGGGGTGGGTAATCAGCCCCAGCATTTT	CASGVGNQPQHF
.	.	TRBV14	TRBJ2-7	TGTGCCAGCAGCCCCGGGTACAGCACGTTGTTTTACGAGCAGTACTTC	CASSPGYSTLFYEQYF
few	.	TRBV18	TRBJ1-4	TGTGCCAGCTCCCTTGACAGCAATGAAAAACTGTTTTTT	CASSLDSNEKLFF
.	TRBD1	TRBV9	TRBJ1-2	TGTGCCAGCAGCGTTCTTGACCAGGGGGGCGACTATGGCTACACCTTC	CASSVLDQGGDYGYTF
.	.	TRBV4-3	TRBJ1-1	TGCGCCAGCAGCCAGGCACTACGGACTGAAGCTTTCTTT	CASSQALRTEAFF
.	.	TRBV5-1	TRBJ1-1	TGCGCCAGCAGCCTTAACACTGAAGCTTTCTTT	CASSLNTEAFF
.	.	TRBV30	TRBJ1-1	TGTGCCTGGAGTGGCCAGATGAACACTGAAGCTTTCTTT	CAWSGQMNTEAFF
.	.	TRBV18	TRBJ1-5	TGTGCCAGCTCACCTTACGGCAGGGGAAACAATCAGCCCCAGCATTTT	CASSPYGRGNNQPQHF
.	.	TRBV14	TRBJ1-3	TGTGCCAGCAGCCAAGATTCAAGGACAGTCTCTGGAAACACCATATATTTT	CASSQDSRTVSGNTIYF
.	.	TRBV7-2	TRBJ1-1	TGTGCCAGCAGCTTTACGAGGGACACTGAAGCTTTCTTT	CASSFTRDTEAFF
.	.	TRBV9	TRBJ1-1	TGTGCCAGCAGCAAAGGGTCCAACCTCCCGGGGGTGGAAGCTTTCTTT	CASSKGSNLPGVEAFF
.	.	TRBV2	TRBJ1-6	TGTGCCAGCAGTCCGCGACCCCGCGATTATAATTCACCCCTCCACTTT	CASSPRPRDYNSPLHF
.	TRBD1	TRBV28	TRBJ2-3	TGTGCCAGCAGTTTCTACAGGGGTGTAGGCACAGATACGCAGTATTTT	CASSFYRGVGTDTQYF
.	.	TRBV6-5	TRBJ1-1	TGTGCCAGCAGTTACTCGATCTGGGCAGGGACTGAAGCTTTCTTT	CASSYSIWAGTEAFF
.	.	TRBV11-2	TRBJ2-5	TGTGCCAGCAGCTTAGAAGAGACCCAGTACTTC	CASSLEETQYF